This TCR beta chain was sequenced during a study of tumor and adjacent non-tumor tissue in lung cancer. Study summary: The patients, 9 to 11 men and 4 to 6 women, were roughly 31 to 85 with stage I to III disease. Study findings and constraints: Shorter survival was associated with higher TCR diversity in tumors. Significantly higher TCR diversity was found in tumor than normal lung.

The template was RNA from unsorted bulk tissue. V was cut by 0 bases and J by 9 bases, with 18 bases left in between. The length of the CDR3 is 16 residues. Germline CDR1 SGHNT, CDR2 YENEEA. For this clonotype: Antigen specificity is unknown.

The library came from three nested PCR rounds adapted from ARM-PCR protocols. In TCRdb, the multiplex PCR reads were re-called with MiXCR into one record per CDR3 protein. In the table there are about 110,000 distinct CDR3 sequences, about 87% of which are singletons. Specimen: lung tumor tissue. The chain is built from TRBV11-3 and TRBJ2-1; D possibly corresponds to TRBD1 (6 bases). This sequence originates from a man between 65 and 85 years old with non-small cell lung cancer. The CDR3 reads CASSLDPPGCRGEQFF. In nucleotides, the CDR3 is TGTGCCAGCAGCTTAGACCCCCCGGGGTGCAGGGGTGAGCAGTTCTTC. The full variable domain, rest sourced from reference TRBV11-3 and TRBJ2-1, is EAGVVQSPRYKIIEKKQPVAFWCNPISGHNTLYWYLQNLGQGPELLIRYENEEAVDDSQLPKDRFSAERLKGVDSTLKIQPAELGDSAVYLCASSLDPPGCRGEQFFGPGTRLTVL.